The 10 T cell receptor beta chains presented below share a single source sample, sequenced in a study of cytomegalovirus exposure and HLA in healthy donors. This PCR relied on a set of 60 Vbeta primers and 13 Jbeta primers. The repertoire was sequenced with immunoSEQ multiplex PCR; TCRdb's copy has only in-frame clones and lacks some. The profile shows about 190,000 clones, approximately 80% of them singletons. Sequenced sample: PBMCs. The source of these receptors is a woman between 25 and 40 years old in good health and CMV-seropositive.

In this sample, this clone turned up a few times. This chain connects TRBV9 to TRBJ2-3; TRBD2 aligns across 8 bases. Germline V CDR1 and CDR2: SGDLS, YYNGEE. J was trimmed by 0 bases and V by 0 bases; bases with no gene match: 6. There are 17 residues in the CDR3. CDR3 sequence (DNA): TGTGCCAGCAGCGTAGACTACAGCGGGGGTAGCACAGATACGCAGTATTTT. Amino acids: CASSVDYSGGSTDTQYF. Full variable domain (rest looked up from reference TRBV9 and TRBJ2-3): DSGVTQTPKHLITATGQRVTLRCSPRSGDLSVYWYQQSLDQGLQFLIQYYNGEERAKGNILERFSAQQFPDLHSELNLSSLELGDSALYFCASSVDYSGGSTDTQYFGPGTRLTVL.

This rearrangement joins TRBV7-2 to TRBJ2-3, with a tentative D call TRBD2 (5 bases). Trimming shortened V by 3 bases and J by 2 bases, and 12 bases separated the two germline ends. Germline values: CDR1 SGHTA, CDR2 FQGNSA. This CDR3 is 15 amino acids long. The CDR3 DNA is TGTGCCAGCAGCTTTTCCGGGGAGTCCACAGATACGCAGTATTTT. It translates to CASSFSGESTDTQYF.

This rearrangement joins TRBV1 to TRBJ2-7; the table names TRBD1, a call not compared with the DNA. TRBV1 is a pseudogene locus. This CDR3 has 12 residues. The CDR3 bases are TGCTCAGAACAGGGGGCTTCCTACGAGCAGTACTTC. It specifies CSEQGASYEQYF.

The rearrangement uses TRBV6-5 and TRBJ2-7, with 7 bases aligning to TRBD2. Per the germline V gene, CDR1 is MNHEY and CDR2 is SVGAGI. This CDR3 contains 12 residues. V lost 4 bases to trimming and J lost 6 bases; unmatched junction nucleotides: 3. Written as DNA, the CDR3 is TGTGCCAGCAGTTGGGAGGGCGGCGAGCAGTACTTC. Encoded protein: CASSWEGGEQYF.

The chain joins TRBV28 to TRBJ1-2, with 9 bases lining up with TRBD1. The trim removed 5 bases at V and 4 bases at J, leaving 8 bases unmatched. In germline, CDR1 is MDHEN, CDR2 SYDVKM. CDR3 length: 15 residues. The CDR3 reads CASSPPGQGPYGYTF. DNA for the CDR3: TGTGCCAGCAGTCCACCGGGACAGGGACCCTATGGCTACACCTTC.

The chain uses TRBV5-4 and TRBJ2-2; TRBD2 might be the D (6 bases). Looked up from germline, CDR1 is SGHNT and CDR2 is YYREEE (reference sequence). This CDR3 region has 13 residues. Between the trimmed V and J ends, which lost 4 bases and 7 bases, there was a span of 11 bases. The CDR3 DNA is TGTGCCAGCAGCGCGGGACCGGGCGGGGAGCTGTTTTTT. It translates to CASSAGPGGELFF.

J is TRBJ1-2 and V is TRBV5-8; 8 bases align to TRBD1. CDR1 SGHTS and CDR2 YDEGEE come from the germline V gene. The CDR3 loop spans 14 amino acids. With V trimmed by 4 bases and J by 2 bases, 4 bases remained unmatched. The CDR3 spells CASSQRTGNYGYTF. CDR3 coding DNA: TGTGCCAGCAGCCAACGGACAGGGAACTATGGCTACACCTTC.

A word on this clone: Germline and junction disagree at one end, which may indicate a read error. The chain is built from TRBV6-6 and TRBJ1-5; perhaps TRBD1 as D (6 bases). CDR3 length: 14 amino acids. Germline V CDR1 and CDR2: MNHNY, SVGAGI (reference sequence). CDR3 protein: CAITQGYSNRPQHF. CDR3 coding DNA: TGTGCCATCACTCAGGGGTATAGCAATCGGCCCCAGCATTTT.

This chain links TRBV28 with TRBJ1-5; D might be TRBD1 (5 bases). V gave up 7 bases and J gave up 5 bases, with 9 bases separating them. Germline values: CDR1 MDHEN, CDR2 SYDVKM. The CDR3 is made up of 12 amino acids. CDR3 DNA: TGTGCCAGCATCTCGGGGGATCAGCCCCAGCATTTT. Translating it yields CASISGDQPQHF.

The chain is built from TRBV11-3 and TRBJ2-2; 7 bases are shared with TRBD1. This CDR3 has 17 amino acids. V shed 4 bases, J shed 1 base, and the junction held 9 bases outside the gene matches. Germline V gives CDR1 SGHNT, CDR2 YENEEA. CDR3 DNA sequence: TGTGCCAGCAGCTCACGCTCGGGACAGAAGAACACCGGGGAGCTGTTTTTT. This codes for CASSSRSGQKNTGELFF.